This T cell receptor beta chain was sequenced in a study of cytomegalovirus exposure and HLA in healthy donors. PCR employed 60 Vbeta and 13 Jbeta primers. This table comes from immunoSEQ multiplex PCR, and its TCRdb copy is limited to in-frame clones, with some not included. The sample has some 130,000 clones; about 71% are singletons. The CDR3 runs to 14 residues. J lost 5 bases, V lost 3 bases, and 7 bases had no gene match. Germline V gene data show CDR1 as SGHRS and CDR2 as YFSETQ. Study observations and caveats: Specificity of three CMV-associated chains for CMV antigens was verified in vitro.

On this clone itself: The antigen is undetermined.

This receptor was obtained from an older woman in good health and CMV-seropositive. The chain couples TRBV5-1 to TRBJ2-5, with 7 positions matching TRBD1. Sample: PBMCs. CDR3 DNA sequence: TGCGCCAGCAGCTCGGGACAGAGCTGGGAGACCCAGTACTTC. Its translation is CASSSGQSWETQYF.